This entry is about one T cell receptor beta chain. The source of the sample is a study of control samples from healthy donors and cancer patients. The table came from immunoSEQ multiplex PCR; TCRdb's copy has only in-frame clones and leaves some out. Of 110,000 to 150,000 clones detected, roughly 92% appear once; the ten largest clones hold about an eighth. The CDR3 contains 14 residues. The germline V gene encodes CDR1 GTSNPN and CDR2 SVGIG (reference sequence). The V gene lost 0 bases and the J gene lost 8 bases, with 14 bases spanning the gap. The sequenced sample consisted of blood. This receptor was taken from a middle-aged man in good health. The chain uses TRBV30 and TRBJ2-1, with D possibly being TRBD2 (5 bases). The chain's CDR3 is CAWSVYGWTHEQFF. For the CDR3, the DNA is TGTGCCTGGAGTGTATACGGTTGGACTCATGAGCAGTTCTTC.